This T cell receptor (beta chain) was captured in a study of T-cell memory formation after mild COVID-19. Notes on the study in general: Pre-infection memory showed some responding clones, and this suggested that cross-reactive memory joined. Contracting clones localized mainly to CM and EM when CD4+ and mainly to EMRA when CD8+.

For this clonotype: Its antigen is still unknown.

The CDR3 runs 14 residues. V lost 4 bases and J lost 2, with 9 bases in between. The germline CDR1 and CDR2 sequences are KGHDR and SFDVKD. From the 5' RACE reads, TCRdb called clonotypes with MiXCR, one entry per CDR3 protein. The table records under 600,000 distinct CDR3 sequences, less than 25% of them present only once. Sequencing was performed on PBMCs or a T cell subset sorted from them (not recorded which). This rearrangement joins TRBV24-1 to TRBJ2-3, with a possible D match to TRBD2 (6 bases). The TCR originated in an adult woman who had mild COVID-19 (a few samples of this study predate the infection). Cell type and time point are not known. This CDR3 is CATSDVAVTDTQYF. The CDR3 DNA reads TGTGCCACCAGTGACGTAGCGGTCACAGATACGCAGTATTTT.